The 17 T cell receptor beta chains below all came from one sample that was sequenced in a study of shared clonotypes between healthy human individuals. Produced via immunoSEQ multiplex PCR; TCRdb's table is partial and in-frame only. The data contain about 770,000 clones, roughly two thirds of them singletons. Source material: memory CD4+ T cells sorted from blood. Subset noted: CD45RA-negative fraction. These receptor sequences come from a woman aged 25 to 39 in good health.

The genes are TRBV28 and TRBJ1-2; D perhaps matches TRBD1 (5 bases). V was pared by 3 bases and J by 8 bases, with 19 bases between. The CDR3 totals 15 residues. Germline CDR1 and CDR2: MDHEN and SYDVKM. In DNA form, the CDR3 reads TGTGCCAGCAGTTTGCAGGGTCTGATATTGGGCGGCTACACCTTC. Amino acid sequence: CASSLQGLILGGYTF.

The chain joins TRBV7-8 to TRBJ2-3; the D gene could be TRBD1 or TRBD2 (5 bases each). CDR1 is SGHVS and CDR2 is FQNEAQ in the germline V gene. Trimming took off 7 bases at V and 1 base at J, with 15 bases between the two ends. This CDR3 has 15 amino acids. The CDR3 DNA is TGTGCCAGCATCCTCACCCCGGGACGCACAGATACGCAGTATTTT. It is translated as CASILTPGRTDTQYF.

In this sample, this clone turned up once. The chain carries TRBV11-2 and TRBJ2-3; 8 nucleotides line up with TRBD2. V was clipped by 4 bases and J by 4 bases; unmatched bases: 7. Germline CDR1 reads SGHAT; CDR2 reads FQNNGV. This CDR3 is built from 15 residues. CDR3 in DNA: TGTGCCAGCAGCTACACCGGGGGGGAGGCAGATACGCAGTATTTT. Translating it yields CASSYTGGEADTQYF.

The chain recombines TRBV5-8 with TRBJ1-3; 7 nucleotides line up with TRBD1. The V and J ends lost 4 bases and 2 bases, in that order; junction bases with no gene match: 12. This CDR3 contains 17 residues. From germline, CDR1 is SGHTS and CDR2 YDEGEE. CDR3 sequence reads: CASSRATGVLAGNTIYF. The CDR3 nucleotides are TGTGCCAGCAGCAGGGCCACAGGGGTCCTGGCTGGAAACACCATATATTTT.

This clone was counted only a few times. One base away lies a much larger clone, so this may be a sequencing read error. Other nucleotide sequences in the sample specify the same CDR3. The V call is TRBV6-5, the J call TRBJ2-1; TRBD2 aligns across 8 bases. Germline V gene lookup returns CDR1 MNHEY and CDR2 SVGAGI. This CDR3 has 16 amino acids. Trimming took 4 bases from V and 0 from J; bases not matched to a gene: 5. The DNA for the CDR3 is TGTGCCAGCAGTTCGAAAAGCGGGAGCTCCTACAATGAGCAGTTCTTC. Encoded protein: CASSSKSGSSYNEQFF.

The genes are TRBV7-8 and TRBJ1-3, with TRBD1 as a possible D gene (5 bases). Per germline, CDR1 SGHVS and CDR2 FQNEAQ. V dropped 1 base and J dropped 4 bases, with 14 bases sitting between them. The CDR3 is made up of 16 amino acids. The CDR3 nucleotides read TGTGCCAGCAGCTTAGTTGGGGGATCGACGGGAAACACCATATATTTT. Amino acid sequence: CASSLVGGSTGNTIYF.

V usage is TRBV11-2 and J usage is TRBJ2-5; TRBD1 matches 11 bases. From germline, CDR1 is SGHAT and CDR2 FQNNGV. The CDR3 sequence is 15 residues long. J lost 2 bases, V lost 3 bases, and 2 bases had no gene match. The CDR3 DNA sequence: TGTGCCAGCAGCTTGGACAGGGGGCTTCAAGAGACCCAGTACTTC. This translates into CASSLDRGLQETQYF.

The CDR3 region has the DNA TGCGCCAGCAGCTTGGACATCCCGGGCTACAATGAGCAGTTCTTC. This translates into CASSLDIPGYNEQFF. The chain carries TRBV5-1 and TRBJ2-1; D unresolved. Trimming removed 0 bases at V and 3 bases at J, with 10 bases between. Germline CDR1 SGHRS, CDR2 YFSETQ. The CDR3 length is 15 residues.

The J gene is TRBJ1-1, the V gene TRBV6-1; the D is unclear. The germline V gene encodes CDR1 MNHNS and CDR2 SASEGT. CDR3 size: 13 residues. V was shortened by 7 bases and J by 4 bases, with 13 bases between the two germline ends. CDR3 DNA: TGTGCCAGCATTAAGGGATGGGGCACTGAAGCTTTCTTT. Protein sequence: CASIKGWGTEAFF.

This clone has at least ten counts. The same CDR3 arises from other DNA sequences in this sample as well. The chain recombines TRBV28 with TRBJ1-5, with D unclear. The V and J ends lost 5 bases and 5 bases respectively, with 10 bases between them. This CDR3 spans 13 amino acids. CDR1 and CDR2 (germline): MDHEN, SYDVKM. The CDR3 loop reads CASSPYSDQPQHF. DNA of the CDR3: TGTGCCAGCAGTCCCTACAGTGATCAGCCCCAGCATTTT.

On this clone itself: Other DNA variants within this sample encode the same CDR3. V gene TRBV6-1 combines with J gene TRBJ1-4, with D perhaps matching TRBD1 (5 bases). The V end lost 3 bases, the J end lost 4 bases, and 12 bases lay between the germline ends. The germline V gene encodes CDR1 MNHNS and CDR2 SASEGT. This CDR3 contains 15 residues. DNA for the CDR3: TGTGCCAGCAGTGATCCAGGGACCGGTAATGAAAAACTGTTTTTT. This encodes CASSDPGTGNEKLFF.

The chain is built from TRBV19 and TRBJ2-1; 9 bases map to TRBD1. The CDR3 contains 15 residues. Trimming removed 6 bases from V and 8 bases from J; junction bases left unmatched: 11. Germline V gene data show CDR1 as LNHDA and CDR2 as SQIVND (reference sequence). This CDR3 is CASRPLGTGNDEQFF. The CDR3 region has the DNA TGTGCCAGTAGGCCCCTCGGGACAGGGAACGATGAGCAGTTCTTC.

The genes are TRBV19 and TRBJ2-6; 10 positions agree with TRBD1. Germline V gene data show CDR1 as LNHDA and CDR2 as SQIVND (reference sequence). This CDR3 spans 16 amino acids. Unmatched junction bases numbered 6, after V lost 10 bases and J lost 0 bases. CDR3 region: CATGTGAYSGANVLTF. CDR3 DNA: TGTGCCACAGGGACAGGGGCCTACTCTGGGGCCAACGTCCTGACTTTC.

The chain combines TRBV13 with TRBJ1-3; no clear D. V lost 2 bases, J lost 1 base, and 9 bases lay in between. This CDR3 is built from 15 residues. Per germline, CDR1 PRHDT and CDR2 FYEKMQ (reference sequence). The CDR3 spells CASSLKGLSGNTIYF. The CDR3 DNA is TGTGCCAGCAGCTTAAAAGGCCTATCTGGAAACACCATATATTTT.

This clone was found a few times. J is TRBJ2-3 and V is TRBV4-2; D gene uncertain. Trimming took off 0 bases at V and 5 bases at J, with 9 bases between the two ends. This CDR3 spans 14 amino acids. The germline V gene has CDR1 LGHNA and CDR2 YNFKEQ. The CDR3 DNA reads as TGTGCCAGCAGCCAAGACAGTTGGCAAGATACGCAGTATTTT. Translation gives CASSQDSWQDTQYF.

Here the CDR3 reads CASRAGGLAKNIQYF. The DNA of the CDR3 is TGTGCCAGCAGGGCCGGGGGTCTAGCCAAAAACATTCAGTACTTC. The chain has TRBV6-5 and TRBJ2-4; tentative D call: TRBD2 (6 bases). The CDR3 extends over 15 amino acids. Germline V CDR1 and CDR2: MNHEY, SVGAGI. Trimming took off 6 bases at V and 0 bases at J, with 12 bases between the two ends.

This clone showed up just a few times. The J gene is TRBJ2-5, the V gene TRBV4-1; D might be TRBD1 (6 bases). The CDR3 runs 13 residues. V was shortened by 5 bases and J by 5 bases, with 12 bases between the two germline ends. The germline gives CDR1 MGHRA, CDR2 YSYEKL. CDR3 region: CASSSRQEETQYF. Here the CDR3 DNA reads TGCGCCAGCAGCTCCCGACAGGAGGAGACCCAGTACTTC.